The rows below give T cell receptor beta chains drawn from one sample of a study of T cell responses to AZD1222 COVID-19 vaccine. Profiled with immunoSEQ multiplex PCR; TCRdb holds only in-frame clones, not every one. The sample consists of 150,000 to 200,000 clones, approximately 92% of them appearing once. The material was peripheral blood, obtained 28 days after the second dose of the MenACWY control vaccine. The receptors here all came from an adult who received the MenACWY meningococcal vaccine as a control. CDR3s include the opening cysteine and the closing phenylalanine or tryptophan. The D gene is left open where the match is weak.

J: TRBJ1-1
V: TRBV7-2
D: -
DNA: TGTGCCAGCAGCTTAGTTACCCTCGGGGTGAACACTGAAGCTTTCTTT
CDR3: CASSLVTLGVNTEAFF

J: TRBJ1-5
V: TRBV20-1
D: -
DNA: TGCAGTGCTAGTGCCCCGAGTCAGCCCCAGCATTTT
CDR3: CSASAPSQPQHF

J: TRBJ1-2
V: TRBV10-3
D: -
DNA: TGTGCCATCTCCGGTGTCGGGTATGGCTACACCTTC
CDR3: CAISGVGYGYTF

J: TRBJ1-1
V: TRBV18
D: TRBD1
DNA: TGTGCCAGCTCACCAAAAACAGGGGTGGGCACTGAAGCTTTCTTT
CDR3: CASSPKTGVGTEAFF

J: TRBJ1-5
V: TRBV6-6
D: -
DNA: TGTGCCAGCAGTTACGGGCAGGGTGGGGATCAGCCCCAGCATTTT
CDR3: CASSYGQGGDQPQHF

J: TRBJ1-3
V: TRBV18
D: -
DNA: TGTGCCAGCTCATCTTCAGGGTTTGGAAACACCATATATTTT
CDR3: CASSSSGFGNTIYF

J: TRBJ2-7
V: TRBV27
D: TRBD2
DNA: TGTGCCAGCAAGGGAGGGGCGCGAGACGAGCAGTACTTC
CDR3: CASKGGARDEQYF

J: TRBJ2-5
V: TRBV3-1/TRBV3-2
D: TRBD2
DNA: TGTGCCAGCAGCCAAGGGGGACTAGCGGGGGTAGGGGAGACCCAGTACTTC
CDR3: CASSQGGLAGVGETQYF

J: TRBJ2-6
V: TRBV5-1
D: TRBD1
DNA: TGCGCCAGCAGTCCGAGACAGGGAGTGACTGGGGCCAACGTCCTGACTTTC
CDR3: CASSPRQGVTGANVLTF

J: TRBJ1-5
V: TRBV27
D: -
DNA: TGTGCCAGCAGTTTATCAGGAGGGGTCGGCAATCAGCCCCAGCATTTT
CDR3: CASSLSGGVGNQPQHF